A single sample gave rise to the 5 T cell receptor beta chains below, sequenced in a study of neurological immune-mediated disorders. Documented time point: longitudinal time-point 1 (baseline). MiXCR was run by TCRdb on the 5' RACE reads, yielding one entry per CDR3 protein. The sample carries tens of thousands of distinct CDR3 sequences, around 11% recorded once. The sample was PBMCs. Every receptor here comes from a male donor with HTLV-1-associated myelopathy (HAM/TSP).

This rearrangement joins TRBV5-1 to TRBJ2-1; tentatively, D is TRBD1 or TRBD2 (5 bases each). V was cut by 0 bases and J by 10 bases, with 17 bases left in between. Germline V CDR1 and CDR2: SGHRS, YFSETQ. The length of the CDR3 is 15 residues. CDR3 DNA: TGCGCCAGCAGCTTGGCCACAGGACTGAGGTACGAGCAGTTCTTC. Translation: CASSLATGLRYEQFF.

This clonotype was seen repeatedly, ten times or more. CDR3 DNA sequence: TGTGCCAGCAGCTTAGAGGCGACGGGTTTGGGGGGAAACAAAGCTTTCTTT. It codes for CASSLEATGLGGNKAFF. The chain has TRBV7-9 and TRBJ1-1, with a tentative D call TRBD1 (5 bases). The length of the CDR3 is 17 residues. The V and J ends lost 1 base and 9 bases respectively, with 24 bases between them. From germline, CDR1 is SEHNR and CDR2 FQNEAQ (reference sequence).

This clonotype was detected ten times or more. The chain employs TRBV5-1 and TRBJ2-2, with TRBD2 matching over 10 bases. V lost 6 bases, J lost 4 bases, and 3 bases stayed unmatched. Germline-derived CDR1 and CDR2 are SGHRS and YFSETQ. The CDR3 covers 14 residues. The CDR3 sequence is CASKSGGATGELFF. For the CDR3, the DNA is TGCGCCAGCAAGAGCGGGGGGGCCACCGGGGAGCTGTTTTTT. Supplemented by reference TRBV5-1 and TRBJ2-2, the full variable domain reads KAGVTQTPRYLIKTRGQQVTLSCSPISGHRSVSWYQQTPGQGLQFLFEYFSETQRNKGNFPGRFSGRQFSNSRSEMNVSTLELGDSALYLCASKSGGATGELFFGEGSRLTVL.

J is TRBJ1-2 and V is TRBV27; TRBD1 agrees at 12 bases. The CDR3 totals 15 residues. With 5 bases clipped from V and 7 bases from J, the junction kept 8 bases outside the gene matches. CDR1 and CDR2 from the germline V gene are MNHEY and SMNVEV (reference sequence). For the CDR3, the DNA is TGTGCCAGCAGTACCACCGGGACAGGGGGCCGTGGCTACACCTTC. Translation gives CASSTTGTGGRGYTF.

In its sample, this clonotype was seen many times. The V gene is TRBV5-6, the J gene TRBJ2-7; D ambiguous. V dropped 4 bases and J dropped 2 bases, with 13 bases sitting between them. The CDR3 runs 14 residues. Per germline, CDR1 SGHDT and CDR2 YYEEEE. CDR3 sequence reads: CASSPQTPPYEQYF. Written as DNA, the CDR3 is TGTGCCAGCAGCCCTCAAACTCCCCCCTACGAGCAGTACTTC.